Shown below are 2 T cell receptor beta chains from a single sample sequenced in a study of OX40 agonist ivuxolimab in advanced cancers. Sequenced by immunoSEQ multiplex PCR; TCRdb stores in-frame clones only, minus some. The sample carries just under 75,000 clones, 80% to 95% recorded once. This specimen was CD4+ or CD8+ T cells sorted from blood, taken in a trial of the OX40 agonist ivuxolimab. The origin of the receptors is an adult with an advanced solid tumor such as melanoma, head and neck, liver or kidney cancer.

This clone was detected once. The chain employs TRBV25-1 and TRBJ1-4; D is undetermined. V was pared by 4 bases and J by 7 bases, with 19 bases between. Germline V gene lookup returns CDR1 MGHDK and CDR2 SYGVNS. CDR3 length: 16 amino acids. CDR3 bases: TGTGCCAGCAGTGTCCTCGGGTCTCCCGGCGCTGAAAAACTGTTTTTT. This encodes CASSVLGSPGAEKLFF.

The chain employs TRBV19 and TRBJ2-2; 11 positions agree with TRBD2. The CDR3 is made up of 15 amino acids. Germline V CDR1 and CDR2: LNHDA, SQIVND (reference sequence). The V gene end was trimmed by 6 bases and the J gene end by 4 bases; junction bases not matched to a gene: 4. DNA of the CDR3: TGTGCCAGTAGATATAGCGGGAGGGCCACCGGGGAGCTGTTTTTT. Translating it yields CASRYSGRATGELFF.